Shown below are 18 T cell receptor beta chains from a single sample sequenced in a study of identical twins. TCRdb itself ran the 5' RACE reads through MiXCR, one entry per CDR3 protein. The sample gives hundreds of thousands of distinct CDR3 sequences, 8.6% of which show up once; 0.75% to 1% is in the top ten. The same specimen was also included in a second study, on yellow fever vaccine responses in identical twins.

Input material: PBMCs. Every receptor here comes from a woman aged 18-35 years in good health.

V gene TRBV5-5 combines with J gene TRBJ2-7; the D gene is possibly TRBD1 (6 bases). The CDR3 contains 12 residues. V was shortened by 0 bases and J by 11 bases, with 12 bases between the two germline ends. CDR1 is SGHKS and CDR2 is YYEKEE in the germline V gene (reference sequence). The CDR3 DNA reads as TGTGCCAGCAGCTTGGAGGCAGGGGAGAAGTACTTC. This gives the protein CASSLEAGEKYF.

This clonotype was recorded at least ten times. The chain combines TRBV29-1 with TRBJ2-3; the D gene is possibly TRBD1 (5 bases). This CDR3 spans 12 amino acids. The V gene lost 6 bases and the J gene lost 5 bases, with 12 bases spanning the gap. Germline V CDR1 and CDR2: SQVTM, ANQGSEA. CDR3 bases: TGCAGCGTCGGTATGGGGCGAGATACGCAGTATTTT. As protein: CSVGMGRDTQYF.

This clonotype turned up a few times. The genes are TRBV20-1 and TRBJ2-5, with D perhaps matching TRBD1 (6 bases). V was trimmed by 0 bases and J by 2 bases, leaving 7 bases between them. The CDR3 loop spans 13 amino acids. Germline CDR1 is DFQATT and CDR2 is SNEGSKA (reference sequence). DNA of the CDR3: TGCAGTGCTAGAGAAGGGGGTCAAGAGACCCAGTACTTC. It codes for CSAREGGQETQYF.

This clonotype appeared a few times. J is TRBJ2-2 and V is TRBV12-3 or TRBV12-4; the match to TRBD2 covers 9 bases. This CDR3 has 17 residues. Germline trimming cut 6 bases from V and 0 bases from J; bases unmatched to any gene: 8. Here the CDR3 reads CASSLTSGNANTGELFF. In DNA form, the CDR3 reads TGTGCCAGCAGCTTGACTAGCGGAAACGCGAACACCGGGGAGCTGTTTTTT.

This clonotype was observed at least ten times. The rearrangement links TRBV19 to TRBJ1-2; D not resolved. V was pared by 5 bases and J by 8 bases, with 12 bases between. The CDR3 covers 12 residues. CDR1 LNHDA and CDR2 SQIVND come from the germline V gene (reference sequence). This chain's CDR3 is CASSFGWTGYTF. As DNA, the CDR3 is TGTGCCAGTAGTTTTGGATGGACCGGCTACACCTTC.

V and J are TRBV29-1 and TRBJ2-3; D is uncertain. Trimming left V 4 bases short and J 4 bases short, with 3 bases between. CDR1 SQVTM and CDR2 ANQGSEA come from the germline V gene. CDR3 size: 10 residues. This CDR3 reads CSVGPDTQYF. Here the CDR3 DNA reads TGCAGCGTTGGGCCAGATACGCAGTATTTT.

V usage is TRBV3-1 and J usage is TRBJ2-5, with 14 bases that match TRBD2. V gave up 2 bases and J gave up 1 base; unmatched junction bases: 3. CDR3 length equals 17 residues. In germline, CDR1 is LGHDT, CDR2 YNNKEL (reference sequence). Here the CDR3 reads CASSQSTSGRAQETQYF. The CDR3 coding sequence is TGTGCCAGCAGCCAATCGACTAGCGGGAGGGCCCAAGAGACCCAGTACTTC.

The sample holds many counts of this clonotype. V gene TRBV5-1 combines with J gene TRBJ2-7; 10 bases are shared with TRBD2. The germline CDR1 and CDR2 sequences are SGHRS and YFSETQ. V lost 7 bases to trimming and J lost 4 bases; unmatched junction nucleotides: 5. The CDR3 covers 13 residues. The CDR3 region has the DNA TGCGCCAGCGCCGAGCGGGAGGGGTACGAGCAGTACTTC. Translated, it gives CASAEREGYEQYF. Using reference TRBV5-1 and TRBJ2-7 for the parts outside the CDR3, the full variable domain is KAGVTQTPRYLIKTRGQQVTLSCSPISGHRSVSWYQQTPGQGLQFLFEYFSETQRNKGNFPGRFSGRQFSNSRSEMNVSTLELGDSALYLCASAEREGYEQYFGPGTRLTVT.

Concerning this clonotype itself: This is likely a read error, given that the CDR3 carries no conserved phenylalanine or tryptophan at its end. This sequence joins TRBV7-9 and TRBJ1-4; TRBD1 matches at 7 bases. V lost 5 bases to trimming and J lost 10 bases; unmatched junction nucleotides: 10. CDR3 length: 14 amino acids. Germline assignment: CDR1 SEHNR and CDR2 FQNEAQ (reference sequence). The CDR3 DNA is TGTGCCAGCAGCCCGCAGGGGGTGAAAGGAAAACTGTTTCTT. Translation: CASSPQGVKGKLFL.

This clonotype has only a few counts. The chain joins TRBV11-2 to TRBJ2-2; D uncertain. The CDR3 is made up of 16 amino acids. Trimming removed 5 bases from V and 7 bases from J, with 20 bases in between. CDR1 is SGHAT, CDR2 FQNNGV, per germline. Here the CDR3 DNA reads TGTGCCAGCAGCCAAAGGGCCGTTTCTTTGGGCGGGGAGCTGTTTTTT. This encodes CASSQRAVSLGGELFF.

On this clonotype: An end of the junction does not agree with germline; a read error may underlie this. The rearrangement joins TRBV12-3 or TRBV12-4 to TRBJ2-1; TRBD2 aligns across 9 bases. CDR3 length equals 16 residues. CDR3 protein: CASSFDAGGPYSEQFF. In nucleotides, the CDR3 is TGTGCCAGCAGTTTTGACGCGGGGGGGCCGTACAGTGAGCAGTTCTTC.

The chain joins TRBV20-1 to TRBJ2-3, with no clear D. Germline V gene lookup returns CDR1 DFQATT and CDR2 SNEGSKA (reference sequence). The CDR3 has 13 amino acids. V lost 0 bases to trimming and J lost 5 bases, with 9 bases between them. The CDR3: CSARDNTGDTQYF. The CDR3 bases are TGCAGTGCTAGAGATAATACGGGAGATACGCAGTATTTT.

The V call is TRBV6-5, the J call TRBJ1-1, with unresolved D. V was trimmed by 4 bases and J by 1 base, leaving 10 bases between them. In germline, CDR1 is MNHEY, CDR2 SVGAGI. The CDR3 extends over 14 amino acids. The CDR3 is CASSLRETNTEAFF. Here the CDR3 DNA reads TGTGCCAGCAGTTTGAGGGAAACGAACACTGAAGCTTTCTTT.

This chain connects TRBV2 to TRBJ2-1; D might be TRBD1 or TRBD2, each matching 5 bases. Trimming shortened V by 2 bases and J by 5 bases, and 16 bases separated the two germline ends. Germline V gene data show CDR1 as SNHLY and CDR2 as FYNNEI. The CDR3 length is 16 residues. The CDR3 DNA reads TGTGCCAGCAGTGAACTCCCGGGGCCGCCCCACAATGAGCAGTTCTTC. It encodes CASSELPGPPHNEQFF.

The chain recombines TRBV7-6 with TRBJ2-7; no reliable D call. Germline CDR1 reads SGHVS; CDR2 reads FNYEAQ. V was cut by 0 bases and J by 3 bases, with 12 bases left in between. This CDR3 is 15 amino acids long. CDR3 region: CASSLAGLTRYEQYF. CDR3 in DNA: TGTGCCAGCAGCTTAGCAGGTCTTACTCGCTACGAGCAGTACTTC. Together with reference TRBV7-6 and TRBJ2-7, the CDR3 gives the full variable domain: GAGVSQSPRYKVTKRGQDVALRCDPISGHVSLYWYRQALGQGPEFLTYFNYEAQQDKSGLPNDRFSAERPEGSISTLTIQRTEQRDSAMYRCASSLAGLTRYEQYFGPGTRLTVT.

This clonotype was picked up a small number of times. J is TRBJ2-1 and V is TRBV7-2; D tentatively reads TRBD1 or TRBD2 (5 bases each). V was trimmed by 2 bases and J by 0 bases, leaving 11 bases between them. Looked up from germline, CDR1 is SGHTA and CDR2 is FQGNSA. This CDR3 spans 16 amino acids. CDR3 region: CASSLLGTGSYNEQFF. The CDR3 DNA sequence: TGTGCCAGCAGCTTATTAGGGACCGGCTCCTACAATGAGCAGTTCTTC.

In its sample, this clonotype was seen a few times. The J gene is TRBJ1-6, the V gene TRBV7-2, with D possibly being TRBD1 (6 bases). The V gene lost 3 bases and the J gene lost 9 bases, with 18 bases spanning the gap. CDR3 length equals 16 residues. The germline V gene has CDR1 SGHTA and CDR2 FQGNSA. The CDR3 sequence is CASSFPGGGLGSPLHF. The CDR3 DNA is TGTGCCAGCAGCTTCCCCGGCGGGGGGCTGGGTTCACCCCTCCACTTT.

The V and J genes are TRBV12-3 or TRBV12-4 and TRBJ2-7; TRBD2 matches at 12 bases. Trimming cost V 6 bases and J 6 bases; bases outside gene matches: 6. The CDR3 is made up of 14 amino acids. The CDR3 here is CASRQTSGGGEQYF. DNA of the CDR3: TGTGCCAGCAGACAGACTAGCGGGGGAGGCGAGCAGTACTTC.